Presented here are 23 T cell receptor beta chains from one specimen sequenced in a study of response to subunit inactivated influenza vaccine. TCRdb processed the RT-PCR reads anew with MiXCR; each CDR3 protein has one entry. The profile shows 500,000 or so distinct CDR3 sequences, approximately 15% of them singletons. The sequencing here drew on CD4+ T cells sorted from PBMCs, taken approximately 25 months after vaccination. The receptor set was obtained from a man in his fifties or sixties who received an inactivated influenza vaccine.

In this sample, this clonotype turned up a few times. The gene calls are TRBV3-1 and TRBJ1-2; D ambiguous. CDR3 length: 15 amino acids. The V end lost 1 base, the J end lost 2 bases, and 11 bases lay between the germline ends. The germline gives CDR1 LGHDT, CDR2 YNNKEL (reference sequence). The CDR3 DNA sequence: TGTGCCAGCAGCCAAGGTGTAGGGCTCAACTATGGCTACACCTTC. It yields the protein CASSQGVGLNYGYTF.

At least ten counts were recorded for this clonotype. The chain couples TRBV7-2 to TRBJ2-2, with TRBD2 as a possible D gene (6 bases). The germline CDR1 and CDR2 sequences are SGHTA and FQGNSA. Trimming cost V 6 bases and J 7 bases, with 18 bases left between them. The CDR3 totals 15 residues. CDR3 sequence reads: CASSPQGLGVGELFF. DNA of the CDR3: TGTGCCAGCAGTCCCCAGGGACTCGGCGTCGGGGAGCTGTTTTTT.

This clonotype was detected ten times or more. V usage is TRBV9 and J usage is TRBJ1-1, with D unresolved. Trimming pared 4 bases from V and 2 bases from J, leaving 15 bases between. The CDR3 spans 15 residues. In germline, CDR1 is SGDLS, CDR2 YYNGEE. DNA for the CDR3: TGTGCCAGCAGCCCGAGGGTATGGGGTAACACTGAAGCTTTCTTT. It yields the protein CASSPRVWGNTEAFF.

This clonotype was picked up many times. V and J are TRBV20-1 and TRBJ1-1, with 10 bases fitting TRBD1. With V trimmed by 5 bases and J by 6 bases, 3 bases remained unmatched. The length of the CDR3 is 12 residues. CDR1 DFQATT and CDR2 SNEGSKA come from the germline V gene (reference sequence). CDR3 loop: CSASGTGAEAFF. CDR3 DNA: TGCAGTGCTTCCGGGACAGGGGCTGAAGCTTTCTTT.

This clonotype was observed a handful of times. The chain links TRBV12-3 or TRBV12-4 to TRBJ2-7; 11 positions match TRBD1. This CDR3 is built from 18 residues. J gave up 0 bases and V 6 bases, and 13 bases lay outside the gene matches. The CDR3 spells CASSPRPAGTGGSYEQYF. Written as DNA, the CDR3 is TGTGCCAGCAGCCCCAGGCCTGCCGGGACAGGGGGCTCCTACGAGCAGTACTTC.

This clonotype was detected ten times or more. The genes are TRBV3-1 and TRBJ2-7; D is unclear. V was cut by 1 base and J by 3 bases, with 4 bases left in between. This CDR3 has 12 residues. Germline V gene data show CDR1 as LGHDT and CDR2 as YNNKEL (reference sequence). The CDR3 DNA reads TGTGCCAGCAGCCAAGTTGTCTACGAGCAGTACTTC. It translates to CASSQVVYEQYF.

This chain links TRBV20-1 with TRBJ1-4; a possible D gene is TRBD1 (5 bases). V was trimmed by 0 bases and J by 5 bases, leaving 13 bases between them. Germline lookup yields CDR1 DFQATT and CDR2 SNEGSKA (reference sequence). This CDR3 comprises 15 residues. In nucleotides, the CDR3 is TGCAGTGCTAGAGAAACAGGCGCCGGAAATGAAAAACTGTTTTTT. It specifies CSARETGAGNEKLFF.

This clonotype came up a few times. The chain couples TRBV9 to TRBJ2-5, with D possibly matching TRBD2 (6 bases). V was trimmed by 4 bases and J by 0 bases, leaving 13 bases between them. The length of the CDR3 is 15 residues. Germline values: CDR1 SGDLS, CDR2 YYNGEE. Here the CDR3 DNA reads TGTGCCAGCAGCCCTCGACGGGGGAACCAAGAGACCCAGTACTTC. Translation: CASSPRRGNQETQYF.

This clonotype showed up just a few times. V usage is TRBV3-1 and J usage is TRBJ2-7; unclear D gene. There are 11 residues in the CDR3. Germline loops: CDR1 LGHDT, CDR2 YNNKEL (reference sequence). Trimming removed 5 bases from V and 3 bases from J, with 5 bases in between. The CDR3 DNA reads TGTGCCAGCAGCACGTTCTACGAGCAGTACTTC. Translated: CASSTFYEQYF.

This clonotype has only a few counts. CDR3 DNA: TGCAGTGCTGGACACAGGGGGGAACGCTATGGCTACACCTTC. Its translation: CSAGHRGERYGYTF. This sequence joins TRBV20-1 and TRBJ1-2; TRBD1 matches at 8 bases. The CDR3 runs to 14 residues. The trim removed 5 bases at V and 4 bases at J, leaving 9 bases unmatched. From germline, CDR1 is DFQATT and CDR2 SNEGSKA (reference sequence).

V is TRBV6-5 and J is TRBJ2-7; D might be TRBD2 (6 bases). V lost 4 bases to trimming and J lost 4 bases, with 14 bases between them. The germline V gene has CDR1 MNHEY and CDR2 SVGAGI. The CDR3 extends over 14 amino acids. CDR3 in DNA: TGTGCCAGCAGTTCCGGGGGACCTAGATACGAGCAGTACTTC. Its protein is CASSSGGPRYEQYF.

This clonotype occurred a few times. DNA for the CDR3: TGTGCCAGCTCACCCAAGCGGGAGAGCACCTACGAGCAGTACTTC. Protein: CASSPKRESTYEQYF. V gene TRBV18 combines with J gene TRBJ2-7, with 8 nucleotides matching TRBD2. Germline-derived CDR1 and CDR2 are KGHSH and LQKENI. The CDR3 extends over 15 amino acids. V trimming: 3 bases; J trimming: 2 bases; junction bases outside the gene matches: 6. Supplemented by reference TRBV18 and TRBJ2-7, the full variable domain reads NAGVMQNPRHLVRRRGQEARLRCSPMKGHSHVYWYRQLPEEGLKFMVYLQKENIIDESGMPKERFSAEFPKEGPSILRIQQVVRGDSAAYFCASSPKRESTYEQYFGPGTRLTVT.

This clonotype was observed a few times. CDR3 bases: TGCGCCAGCAGCTTGGCCGGTAGCGGGAGCGGAGAGACCCAGTACTTC. It translates to CASSLAGSGSGETQYF. The chain uses TRBV5-1 and TRBJ2-5, with TRBD2 matching over 9 bases. Germline loops: CDR1 SGHRS, CDR2 YFSETQ. CDR3 length: 16 residues. The V segment lost 0 bases and the J segment 4 bases; nucleotides outside the gene matches: 7.

The rearrangement joins TRBV7-2 to TRBJ1-6; perhaps TRBD1 as D (5 bases). Germline assignment: CDR1 SGHTA and CDR2 FQGNSA. Deletions cut 10 bases from V and 7 bases from J, with 14 bases between. This CDR3 spans 13 amino acids. The CDR3 nucleotides are TGTGCCATTCACCGGGGGTTGAATTCACCCCTCCACTTT. This gives the protein CAIHRGLNSPLHF.

V usage is TRBV30 and J usage is TRBJ1-5; 9 bases match TRBD1. The junction had 9 bases not matched to a gene; V was cut back by 5 bases and J by 4 bases. The CDR3 length is 15 residues. From germline, CDR1 is GTSNPN and CDR2 SVGIG (reference sequence). The CDR3 DNA follows: TGTGCCTGGGCCGCGGGACAGGGAAAAAATCAGCCCCAGCATTTT. Amino acid sequence: CAWAAGQGKNQPQHF.

This clonotype has at least ten counts. The chain couples TRBV3-1 to TRBJ2-2; 8 bases fit TRBD1. Per the germline V gene, CDR1 is LGHDT and CDR2 is YNNKEL (reference sequence). V lost 4 bases and J lost 5; bases outside the gene matches: 6. The CDR3 length is 15 residues. The CDR3 sequence is CASSLRQGYTGELFF. The CDR3, as DNA: TGTGCCAGCAGCCTGAGACAGGGGTATACCGGGGAGCTGTTTTTT.

This clonotype is categorized as medium-sized. The chain combines TRBV4-1 with TRBJ1-6; tentatively, D is TRBD1 (6 bases). V was clipped by 0 bases and J by 9 bases, with 21 bases between them. CDR3 size: 18 residues. Germline V gene sequence: CDR1 MGHRA, CDR2 YSYEKL. The CDR3 DNA reads TGCGCCAGCAGCCAAGAACCCCCTCAACAGGGATTCAGTTCACCCCTCCACTTT. It encodes CASSQEPPQQGFSSPLHF.

This clonotype has at least ten counts. V gene TRBV5-1 combines with J gene TRBJ2-5; 7 nucleotides agree with TRBD1. V dropped 2 bases and J dropped 5; count of bases not matched to a gene: 3. This CDR3 has 13 residues. Germline CDR1 is SGHRS and CDR2 is YFSETQ. Here the CDR3 DNA reads TGCGCCAGCAGCTTTGGACAGGCGGAGACCCAGTACTTC. This sequence encodes CASSFGQAETQYF.

This clonotype has only a few counts. The chain links TRBV15 to TRBJ1-3; D gene ambiguous. Germline CDR1 reads LNHNV; CDR2 reads YYDKDF (reference sequence). This CDR3 is built from 18 residues. V was cut by 6 bases and J by 0 bases, with 21 bases left in between. CDR3 coding DNA: TGTGCCACCAGAAAGGATCGTGGACCAGCAACCTCTGGAAACACCATATATTTT. Translated: CATRKDRGPATSGNTIYF.

V is TRBV6-2 or TRBV6-3 and J is TRBJ2-3, with 7 bases matching TRBD2. Germline V gene lookup returns CDR1 MNHEY and CDR2 SVGEGT. The CDR3 is 16 amino acids. The junction had 9 bases not matched to a gene; V was cut back by 5 bases and J by 1 base. The CDR3 reads CASSHSGTYRTDTQYF. The CDR3, as DNA: TGTGCCAGCAGTCACAGCGGGACCTATCGCACAGATACGCAGTATTTT.

The gene calls are TRBV2 and TRBJ2-7, with 7 bases lining up with TRBD1. Germline V lookup: CDR1 SNHLY, CDR2 FYNNEI. The CDR3 extends over 14 amino acids. J gave up 1 base and V 6 bases, and 6 bases lay outside the gene matches. In nucleotides, the CDR3 is TGTGCCAGCAGCAAAGGACAGGTTTCCTACGAGCAGTACTTC. Its translation: CASSKGQVSYEQYF. The variable domain in full, with the rest retrieved from reference TRBV2 and TRBJ2-7, is EPEVTQTPSHQVTQMGQEVILRCVPISNHLYFYWYRQILGQKVEFLVSFYNNEISEKSEIFDDQFSVERPDGSNFTLKIRSTKLEDSAMYFCASSKGQVSYEQYFGPGTRLTVT.

In its sample, this clonotype was seen a few times. CDR3 sequence (DNA): TGTGCCAGCAGCCCTCGGAGGGATAACTATGGCTACACCTTC. This encodes CASSPRRDNYGYTF. The chain combines TRBV12-3 or TRBV12-4 with TRBJ1-2; the D is unclear. V dropped 6 bases and J dropped 1 base, with 12 bases sitting between them. This CDR3 is built from 14 residues.

Only a few counts were recorded for this clonotype. The DNA for the CDR3 is TGTGCCATCACGGCGGGTGGGAACACTGAAGCTTTCTTT. Encoded protein: CAITAGGNTEAFF. This chain links TRBV10-3 with TRBJ1-1; no clear D gene. This CDR3 contains 13 residues. The germline CDR1 and CDR2 sequences are ENHRY and SYGVKD. Trimming left V 7 bases short and J 1 base short, with 10 bases between.